This T cell receptor (beta chain) was captured in a study of shared clonotypes between healthy human individuals. Study conclusions and caveats: Even with large depth, rarefaction showed that sorted-subset sequencing was incomplete. Among non-shared clonotypes, generation probabilities were lower than among those shared by all four donors.

Deep was the level at which the assay was run. The method was immunoSEQ multiplex PCR; TCRdb's version includes in-frame clones alone and lacks a portion of them. The sample carries approximately 2.5 million clones, approximately 94% recorded once. A remark on this clone: Its antigen is unidentified.

The CDR3 is made up of 13 amino acids. Germline CDR1 SQVTM, CDR2 ANQGSEA. V was pared by 2 bases and J by 4 bases, with 11 bases between. Sequencing was carried out using naive CD4+ T cells sorted from blood. Indicated subset: CD45RA+ positively selected. J is TRBJ1-1 and V is TRBV29-1; no clear D. This sequence was found in a man aged 18 to 29 in good health. CDR3 region: CSVEQTTGTEAFF. The CDR3, as DNA: TGCAGCGTTGAACAGACAACGGGCACTGAAGCTTTCTTT.